This T cell receptor (beta chain) was recorded in a study of blood T cell repertoires in COVID-19. Study information: T cells, B-cell-depleted T cells, or PBMCs provided the cDNA or gDNA that served as material.

Using immunoSEQ multiplex PCR, the repertoire was profiled, and TCRdb retains in-frame clones only, with some absent. There are about 200,000 clones in the sample; roughly 84% occur only once, and roughly a fifth lies in the top ten. CDR3 length equals 14 residues. Germline lookup yields CDR1 SGHTA and CDR2 FQGNSA. The V and J ends lost 4 bases and 3 bases, in that order; junction bases with no gene match: 5. Sequencing was carried out using peripheral blood. This receptor was obtained from a human donor in a cohort sampled during active COVID-19. The chain is built from TRBV7-2 and TRBJ1-1, with 7 bases matching TRBD1. CDR3 sequence: CASSSSGGYTEAFF. The CDR3 region has the DNA TGTGCCAGCAGCTCCTCAGGGGGGTACACTGAAGCTTTCTTT.